This TCR beta chain was captured by sequencing in a study of response to subunit inactivated influenza vaccine. On this clonotype itself: The antigen remains undetermined.

Via MiXCR, TCRdb re-called the RT-PCR reads, giving one row per CDR3 protein. The sample consists of 450,000 to 600,000 distinct CDR3 sequences, about 15% of them appearing once. CDR3 length equals 15 residues. Germline assignment: CDR1 MNHEY and CDR2 SVGAGI. With V trimmed by 2 bases and J by 9 bases, 9 bases remained unmatched. Study-level results: A suggestion made by the authors is that each seasonal influenza vaccination recruits few new T cells.

The chain recombines TRBV6-5 with TRBJ2-1; TRBD2 matches at 8 bases. Material: CD4+ T cells sorted from PBMCs, obtained about 24 months after vaccination. The receptor was derived from a man between 50 and 70 years old who received an inactivated influenza vaccine. This CDR3 is CASSYLGTSMSEQFF. The CDR3 DNA reads TGTGCCAGCAGTTACCTCGGGACTAGTATGAGTGAGCAGTTCTTC.